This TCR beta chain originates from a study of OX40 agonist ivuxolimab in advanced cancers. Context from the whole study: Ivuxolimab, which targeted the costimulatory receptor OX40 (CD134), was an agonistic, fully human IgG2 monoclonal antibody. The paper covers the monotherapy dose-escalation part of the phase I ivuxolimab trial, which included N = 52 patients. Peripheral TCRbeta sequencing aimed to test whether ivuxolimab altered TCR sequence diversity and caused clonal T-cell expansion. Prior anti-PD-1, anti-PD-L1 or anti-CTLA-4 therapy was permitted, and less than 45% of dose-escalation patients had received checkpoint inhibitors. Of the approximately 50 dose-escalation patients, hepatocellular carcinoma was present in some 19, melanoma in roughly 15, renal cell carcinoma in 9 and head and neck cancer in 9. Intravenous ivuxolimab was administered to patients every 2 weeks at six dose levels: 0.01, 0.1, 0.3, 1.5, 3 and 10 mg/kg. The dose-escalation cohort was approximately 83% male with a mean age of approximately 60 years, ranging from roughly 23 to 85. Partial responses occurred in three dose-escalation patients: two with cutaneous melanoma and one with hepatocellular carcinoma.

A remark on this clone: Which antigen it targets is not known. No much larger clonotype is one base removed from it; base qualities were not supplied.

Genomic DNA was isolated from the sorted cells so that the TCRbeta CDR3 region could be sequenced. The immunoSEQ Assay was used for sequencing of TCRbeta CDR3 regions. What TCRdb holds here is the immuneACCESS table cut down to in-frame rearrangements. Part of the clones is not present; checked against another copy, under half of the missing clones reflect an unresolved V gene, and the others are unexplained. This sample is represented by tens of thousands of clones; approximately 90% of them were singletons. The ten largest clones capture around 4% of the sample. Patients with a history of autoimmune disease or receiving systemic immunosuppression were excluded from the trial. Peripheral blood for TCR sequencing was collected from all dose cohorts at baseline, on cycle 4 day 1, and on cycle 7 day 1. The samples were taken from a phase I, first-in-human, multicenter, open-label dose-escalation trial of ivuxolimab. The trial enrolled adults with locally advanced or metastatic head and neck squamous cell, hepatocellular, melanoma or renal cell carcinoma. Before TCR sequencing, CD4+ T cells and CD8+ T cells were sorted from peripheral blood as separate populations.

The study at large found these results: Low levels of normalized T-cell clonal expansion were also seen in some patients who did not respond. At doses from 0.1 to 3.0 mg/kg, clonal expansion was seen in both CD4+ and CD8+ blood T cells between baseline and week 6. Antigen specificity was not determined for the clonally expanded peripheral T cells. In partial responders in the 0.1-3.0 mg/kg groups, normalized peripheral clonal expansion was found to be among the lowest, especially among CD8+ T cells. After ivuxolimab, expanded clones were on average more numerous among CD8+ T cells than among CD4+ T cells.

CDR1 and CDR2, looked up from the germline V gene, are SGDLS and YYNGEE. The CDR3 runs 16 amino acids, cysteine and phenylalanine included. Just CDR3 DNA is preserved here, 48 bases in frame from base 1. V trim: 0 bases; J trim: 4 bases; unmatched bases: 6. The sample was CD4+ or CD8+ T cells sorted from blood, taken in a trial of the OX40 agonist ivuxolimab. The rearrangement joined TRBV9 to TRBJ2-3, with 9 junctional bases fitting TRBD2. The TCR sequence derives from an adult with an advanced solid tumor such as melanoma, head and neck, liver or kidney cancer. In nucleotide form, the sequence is TGTGCCAGCAGCGTAGCCAGCGGGAGGCCCCCAGATACGCAGTATTTT. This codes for CASSVASGRPPDTQYF.